The present T cell receptor beta chain was sequenced within a study of molecular identifiers for immune sequencing clone quantification. Regarding the study as a whole: Jurkat TCR RNA spiked in from one cell could reportedly be detected among 900,000 or so naive cells. The study found clones above 20 RNA copies held over 99% of effector molecules and under 1% in naive cells.

In the sort, naive CD8 T cells were defined as CD8+CD4-CCR7+CD45RA+. TCRdb reprocessed the PCR reads with MiXCR, giving one entry per CDR3 protein. The data show about 500,000 distinct CDR3 sequences, about a quarter seen once. This clonotype has just a few counts. Its specificity is unknown. CDR1 is MNHEY and CDR2 is SVGAGI in the germline V gene. CDR3 length: 13 residues. Deletions cut 0 bases from V and 6 bases from J, with 9 bases between. This clonotype was sampled from a human donor in good health. Some libraries in this study had Jurkat cell RNA spiked in. J is TRBJ2-7 and V is TRBV6-5; TRBD1 might be the D (6 bases). Sequencing used naive CD8+ T cells from blood, with Jurkat cell RNA spiked in. Subset given: FACS-sorted CD8+CD4-CCR7+CD45RA+ naive T cells. This chain's CDR3 is CASSYSQGSEQYF. DNA for the CDR3: TGTGCCAGCAGTTACTCCCAGGGGAGCGAGCAGTACTTC.